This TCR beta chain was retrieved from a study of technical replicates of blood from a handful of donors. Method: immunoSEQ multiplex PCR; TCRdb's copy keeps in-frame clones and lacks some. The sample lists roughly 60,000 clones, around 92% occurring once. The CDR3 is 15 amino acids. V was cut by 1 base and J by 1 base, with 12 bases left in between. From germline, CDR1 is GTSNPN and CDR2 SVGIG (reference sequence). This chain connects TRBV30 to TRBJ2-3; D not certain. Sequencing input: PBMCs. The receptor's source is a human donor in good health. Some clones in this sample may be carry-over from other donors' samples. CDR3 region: CAWSGRHGGTDTQYF. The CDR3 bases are TGTGCCTGGAGTGGAAGACATGGCGGCACAGATACGCAGTATTTT. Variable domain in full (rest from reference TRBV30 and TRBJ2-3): SQTIHQWPATLVQPVGSPLSLECTVEGTSNPNLYWYRQAAGRGLQLLFYSVGIGQISSEVPQNLSASRPQDRQFILSSKKLLLSDSGFYLCAWSGRHGGTDTQYFGPGTRLTVL.